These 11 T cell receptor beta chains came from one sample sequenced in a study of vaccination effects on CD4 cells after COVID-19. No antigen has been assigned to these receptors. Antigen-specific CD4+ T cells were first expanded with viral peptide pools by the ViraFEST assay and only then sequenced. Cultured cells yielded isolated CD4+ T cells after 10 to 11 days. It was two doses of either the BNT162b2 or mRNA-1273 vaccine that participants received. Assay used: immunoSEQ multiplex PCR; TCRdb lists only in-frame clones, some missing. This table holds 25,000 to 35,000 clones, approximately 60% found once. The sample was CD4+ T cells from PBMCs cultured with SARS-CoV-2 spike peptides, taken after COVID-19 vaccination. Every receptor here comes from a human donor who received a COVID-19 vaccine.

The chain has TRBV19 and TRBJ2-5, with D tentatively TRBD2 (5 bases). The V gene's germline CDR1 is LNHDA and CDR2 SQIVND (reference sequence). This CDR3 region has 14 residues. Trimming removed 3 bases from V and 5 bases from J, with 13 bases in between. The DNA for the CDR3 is TGTGCCAGTAGTATGGGAGCATCCCGGGAGACCCAGTACTTC. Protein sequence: CASSMGASRETQYF.

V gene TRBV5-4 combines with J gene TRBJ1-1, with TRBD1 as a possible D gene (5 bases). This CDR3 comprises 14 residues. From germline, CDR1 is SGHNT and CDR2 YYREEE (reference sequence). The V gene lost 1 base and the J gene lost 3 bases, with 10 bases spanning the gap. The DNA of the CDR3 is TGTGCCAGCAGCTTGTACTCAGGGCACACTGAAGCTTTCTTT. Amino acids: CASSLYSGHTEAFF.

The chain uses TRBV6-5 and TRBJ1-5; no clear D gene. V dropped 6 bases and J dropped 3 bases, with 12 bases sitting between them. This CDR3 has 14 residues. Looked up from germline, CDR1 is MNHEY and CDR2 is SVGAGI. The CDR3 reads CASRPDTNNQPQHF. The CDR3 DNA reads TGTGCCAGCAGGCCCGACACAAACAATCAGCCCCAGCATTTT.

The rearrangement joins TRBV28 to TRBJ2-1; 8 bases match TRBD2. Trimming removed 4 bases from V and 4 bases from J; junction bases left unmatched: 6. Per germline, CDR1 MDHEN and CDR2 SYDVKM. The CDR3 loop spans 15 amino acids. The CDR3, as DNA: TGTGCCAGCAGTTCCCCGGGAGGGGCGTACAATGAGCAGTTCTTC. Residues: CASSSPGGAYNEQFF.

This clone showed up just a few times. The CDR3 spells CASSPLSGDNEQFF. The CDR3 region has the DNA TGTGCCAGCTCACCACTGTCTGGGGACAATGAGCAGTTCTTC. The V gene is TRBV18, the J gene TRBJ2-1; D uncertain. The CDR3 has 14 amino acids. The V gene lost 1 base and the J gene lost 5 bases, with 9 bases spanning the gap. Germline CDR1 KGHSH, CDR2 LQKENI.

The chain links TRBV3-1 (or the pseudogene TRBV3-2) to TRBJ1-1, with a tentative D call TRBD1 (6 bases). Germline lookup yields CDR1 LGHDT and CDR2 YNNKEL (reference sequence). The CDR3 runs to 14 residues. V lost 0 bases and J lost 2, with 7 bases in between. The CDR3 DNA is TGTGCCAGCAGCCAAGAGGGGGCAAACACTGAAGCTTTCTTT. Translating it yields CASSQEGANTEAFF.

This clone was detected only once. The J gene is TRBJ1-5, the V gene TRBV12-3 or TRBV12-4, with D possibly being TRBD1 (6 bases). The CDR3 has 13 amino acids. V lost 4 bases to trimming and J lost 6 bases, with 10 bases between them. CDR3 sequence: CASSSQGPQPQHF. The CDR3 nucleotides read TGTGCCAGCAGTTCACAGGGCCCTCAGCCCCAGCATTTT.

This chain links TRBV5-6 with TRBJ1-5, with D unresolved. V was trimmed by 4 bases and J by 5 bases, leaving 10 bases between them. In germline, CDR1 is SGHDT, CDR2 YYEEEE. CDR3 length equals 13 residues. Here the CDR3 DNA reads TGTGCCAGCAGCGGTGGACTCGATCAGCCCCAGCATTTT. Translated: CASSGGLDQPQHF.

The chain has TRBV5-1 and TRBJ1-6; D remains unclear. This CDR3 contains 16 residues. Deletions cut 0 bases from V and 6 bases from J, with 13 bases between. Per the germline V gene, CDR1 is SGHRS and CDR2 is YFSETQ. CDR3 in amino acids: CASSLESGPINSPLHF. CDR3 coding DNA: TGCGCCAGCAGCTTGGAGTCTGGACCGATTAATTCACCCCTCCACTTT.

The CDR3 is CASSFGSSGRAWETQYF. The CDR3 bases are TGTGCCAGCAGCTTTGGTTCTAGCGGGAGGGCCTGGGAGACCCAGTACTTC. The genes are TRBV11-2 and TRBJ2-5, with TRBD2 matching over 12 bases. V trimming: 3 bases; J trimming: 5 bases; junction bases outside the gene matches: 10. The CDR3 is 17 amino acids. Germline assignment: CDR1 SGHAT and CDR2 FQNNGV.

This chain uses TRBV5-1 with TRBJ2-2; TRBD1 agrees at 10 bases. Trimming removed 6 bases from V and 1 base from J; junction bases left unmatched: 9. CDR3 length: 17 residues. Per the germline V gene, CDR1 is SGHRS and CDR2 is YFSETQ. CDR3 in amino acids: CASKDRGTDLNTGELFF. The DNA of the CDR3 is TGCGCCAGCAAGGACAGGGGGACTGACCTGAACACCGGGGAGCTGTTTTTT.